Below, one TCR beta chain is given with its context. The antigen remains undetermined. The gene symbols are mouse symbols. From the germline J gene comes the end of the CDR3, since the read stops 1 residue before it. The time point is: mouse harvest day 7 after allogeneic transplant. Each mouse received 10^7 T-cell-depleted marrow cells plus 10^6 splenic CD5+ T cells by tail vein. These data originate in a study of tissue T cells after allogeneic stem cell transplantation. CDR1 is KGHTA, CDR2 FQNQQP, per germline. This CDR3 is 14 amino acids long. CDR3 sequences, V/J genes, frequencies and template counts came from survey-depth TCRbeta sequencing. Repertoires were generated with immunoSEQ multiplex PCR, while TCRdb's copy carries only in-frame clones and drops some. This sample has around 6,800 clones; approximately 55% occur once, and the top ten carry more than 10%. Study-level results: Few T cell clones were shared across patients, but motif clusters showed tissue-specific shared signatures.

The sequence derives from a female BALB/c mouse given C57BL/6 T cells with graft-versus-host disease after an allogeneic hematopoietic cell transplant. The V and J genes are TRBV23 and TRBJ2-7; the table assigns TRBD2, which was not confirmed against the DNA. Sequenced input: lymph node tissue. This CDR3 is CSSSQQLVSYEQYF. Partial CDR3 DNA: TGCTCCAGCAGTCAACAACTGGTCTCCTATGAACAGTAC.